These 9 T cell receptor beta chains were all obtained from the same sample, sequenced in a study of blood T cell repertoires in COVID-19. The repertoire was sequenced with immunoSEQ multiplex PCR; TCRdb's copy has only in-frame clones and lacks some. The sample records fewer than 500,000 clones, 70% to 90% being singletons. The specimen sequenced was PBMCs or T cells enriched from blood (not recorded which). These receptors were obtained from a woman in her thirties with acute COVID-19.

J is TRBJ1-5 and V is TRBV2; 8 bases agree with TRBD1. Germline V gene data show CDR1 as SNHLY and CDR2 as FYNNEI. The CDR3 loop spans 15 amino acids. V was clipped by 6 bases and J by 2 bases; unmatched bases: 6. This CDR3 reads CASRKTGVGNQPQHF. The CDR3 nucleotides are TGTGCCAGCAGGAAGACAGGGGTTGGCAATCAGCCCCAGCATTTT.

This rearrangement joins TRBV5-1 to TRBJ2-7, with D possibly matching TRBD2 (5 bases). V was cut by 4 bases and J by 4 bases, with 12 bases left in between. From germline, CDR1 is SGHRS and CDR2 YFSETQ. The CDR3 consists of 13 residues. CDR3 protein: CASSTRLSYEQYF. DNA of the CDR3: TGCGCCAGCAGCACCCGACTAAGTTACGAGCAGTACTTC.

This clone was observed a handful of times. The chain recombines TRBV18 with TRBJ1-6; maybe TRBD1 (6 bases). V lost 5 bases and J lost 8, with 7 bases in between. Germline V lookup: CDR1 KGHSH, CDR2 LQKENI. There are 12 residues in the CDR3. CDR3 sequence: CASSYRDSPLHF. The CDR3 DNA follows: TGTGCCAGCTCATACAGGGATTCACCCCTCCACTTT.

The chain links TRBV7-2 to TRBJ1-6, with unresolved D. CDR1 and CDR2 from the germline V gene are SGHTA and FQGNSA. V was pared by 7 bases and J by 8 bases, with 18 bases between. This CDR3 has 15 residues. The CDR3 is CASTRSRNIHSPLHF. CDR3 DNA sequence: TGTGCCAGCACCCGATCGAGGAACATTCATTCACCCCTCCACTTT.

The chain combines TRBV30 with TRBJ2-3, with 12 bases matching TRBD2. Unmatched junction bases numbered 1, after V lost 0 bases and J lost 3 bases. The CDR3 has 15 residues. The germline CDR1 and CDR2 sequences are GTSNPN and SVGIG (reference sequence). The CDR3: CAWSVGLAGTDTQYF. CDR3 coding DNA: TGTGCCTGGAGTGTCGGACTAGCGGGGACAGATACGCAGTATTTT.

The chain is built from TRBV5-1 and TRBJ1-5; D uncertain. The length of the CDR3 is 13 residues. The germline gives CDR1 SGHRS, CDR2 YFSETQ. The germline V and J ends were trimmed by 0 bases and 7 bases, with 8 bases remaining between them. The CDR3 loop reads CASSLGERQPQHF. In nucleotides, the CDR3 is TGCGCCAGCAGCTTGGGGGAGAGGCAGCCCCAGCATTTT.

The chain employs TRBV5-6 and TRBJ2-7; 10 nucleotides agree with TRBD2. J gave up 2 bases and V 3 bases, and 8 bases lay outside the gene matches. The V gene's germline CDR1 is SGHDT and CDR2 YYEEEE. The CDR3 has 16 residues. CDR3 sequence: CASSSLAGGAAYEQYF. In DNA, the CDR3 is TGTGCCAGCAGCTCGTTAGCGGGGGGAGCAGCCTACGAGCAGTACTTC.

The V and J genes are TRBV20-1 and TRBJ2-1; the D gene is possibly TRBD1 (6 bases). Germline V lookup: CDR1 DFQATT, CDR2 SNEGSKA (reference sequence). Trimming cost V 3 bases and J 10 bases, with 22 bases left between them. CDR3 length: 15 residues. CDR3 sequence: CSASQPRQAIREQFF. CDR3 DNA: TGCAGTGCTAGTCAGCCGCGACAGGCCATTAGAGAGCAGTTCTTC.

The V and J genes are TRBV4-1 and TRBJ2-7, with TRBD2 matching over 7 bases. CDR1 and CDR2 from the germline V gene are MGHRA and YSYEKL. V lost 4 bases, J lost 6 bases, and 15 bases stayed unmatched. The CDR3 has 16 residues. CDR3 DNA: TGCGCCAGCAGCCCCGAGGGTTGGGGGGGAGCACGCGAGCAGTACTTC. It yields the protein CASSPEGWGGAREQYF.